The T cell receptor (beta chain) described here comes from a study of CD8+ T cells in alopecia areata. With regard to this clone: Its antigen is unidentified.

Regarding the study as a whole: An increase in clonality over normal scalp was evident in lesional scalp, especially alopecia totalis/universalis. Mice gave a clearer picture of TCR sharing than patients did, possibly for HLA-related reasons. There were also resident alphabeta T cells of normal skin sequenced in scalp samples.

Sorting separated CD4+ and CD8+ T cells out of PBMCs. Germline V gives CDR1 GTSNPN, CDR2 SVGIG (reference sequence). The CDR3 has 14 residues. V was clipped by 0 bases and J by 2 bases, with 8 bases between them. cDNA prepared by RNA extraction and subsequent reverse transcription served as the template for sequencing. This table comes from immunoSEQ multiplex PCR, and its TCRdb copy is limited to in-frame clones, with some not included. The sample contains around 97,000 clones, approximately 58% of which appear only once. The sequence was collected from a human donor in good health. Sequenced: CD4+ T cells sorted from blood. This sequence joins TRBV30 and TRBJ1-5, with D possibly being TRBD1 (6 bases). CDR3 DNA: TGTGCCTGGAGTGTACAGGGCGGCAATCAGCCCCAGCATTTT. Encoded protein: CAWSVQGGNQPQHF.